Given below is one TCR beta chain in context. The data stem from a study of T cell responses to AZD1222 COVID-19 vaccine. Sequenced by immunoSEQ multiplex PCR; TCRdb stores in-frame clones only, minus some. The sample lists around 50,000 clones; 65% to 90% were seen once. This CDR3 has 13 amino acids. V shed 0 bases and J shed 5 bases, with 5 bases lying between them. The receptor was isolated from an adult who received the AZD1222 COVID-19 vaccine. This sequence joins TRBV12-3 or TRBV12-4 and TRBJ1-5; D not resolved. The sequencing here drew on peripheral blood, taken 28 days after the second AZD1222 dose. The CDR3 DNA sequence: TGTGCCAGCAGTTTAGCGCAGGATCAGCCCCAGCATTTT. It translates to CASSLAQDQPQHF.